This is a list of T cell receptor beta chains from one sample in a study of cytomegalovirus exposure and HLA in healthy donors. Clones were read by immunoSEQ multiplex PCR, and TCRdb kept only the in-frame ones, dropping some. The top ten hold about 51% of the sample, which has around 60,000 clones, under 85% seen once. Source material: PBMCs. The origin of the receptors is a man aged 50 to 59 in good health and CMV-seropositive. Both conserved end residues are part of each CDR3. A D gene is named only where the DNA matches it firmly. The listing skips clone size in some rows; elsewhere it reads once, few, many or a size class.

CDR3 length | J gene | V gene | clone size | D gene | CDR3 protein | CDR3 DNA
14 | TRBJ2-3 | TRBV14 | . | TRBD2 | CASSQLTSGATQYF | TGTGCCAGCAGCCAATTGACTAGCGGGGCTACGCAGTATTTT
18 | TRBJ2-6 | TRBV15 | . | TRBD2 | CATSRDLPGRAGANVLTF | TGTGCCACCAGCAGAGATCTGCCAGGGAGGGCTGGGGCCAACGTCCTGACTTTC
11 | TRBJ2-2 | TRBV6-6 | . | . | CASSLRGELFF | TGTGCCAGCAGCCTGAGAGGGGAGCTGTTTTTT
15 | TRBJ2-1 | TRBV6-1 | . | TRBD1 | CASSRMGQGNNEQFF | TGTGCCAGCAGCAGAATGGGACAGGGGAACAATGAGCAGTTCTTC
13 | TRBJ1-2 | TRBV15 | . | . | CATSWAGEGGYTF | TGTGCCACCTCCTGGGCGGGGGAGGGTGGCTACACCTTC
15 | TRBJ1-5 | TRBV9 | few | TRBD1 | CASSDGAGGTQPQHF | TGTGCCAGCAGCGATGGGGCAGGGGGGACTCAGCCCCAGCATTTT
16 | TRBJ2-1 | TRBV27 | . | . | CASSFPYRLASGEQFF | TGTGCCAGCAGTTTTCCGTACAGGTTAGCTTCGGGTGAGCAGTTCTTC
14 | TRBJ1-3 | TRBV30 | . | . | CAWSVRVGLNTIYF | TGTGCCTGGAGTGTACGGGTAGGCTTGAACACCATATATTTT
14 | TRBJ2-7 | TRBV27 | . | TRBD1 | CASSPSDRRREQYF | TGTGCCAGCAGCCCCTCGGACAGGAGGCGCGAGCAGTACTTC
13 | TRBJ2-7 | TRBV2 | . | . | CASSVDSSYEQYF | TGTGCCAGCAGCGTTGACAGCTCCTACGAGCAGTACTTC
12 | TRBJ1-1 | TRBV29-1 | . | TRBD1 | CSVGTGNTEAFF | TGCAGCGTTGGGACAGGGAATACTGAAGCTTTCTTT
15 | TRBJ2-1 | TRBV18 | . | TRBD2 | CASSPLAGGPNEQFF | TGTGCCAGCTCTCCACTAGCGGGGGGGCCCAATGAGCAGTTCTTC
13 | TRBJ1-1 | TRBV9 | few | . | CASSVRGNTEAFF | TGTGCCAGCAGCGTCCGGGGGAACACTGAAGCTTTCTTT
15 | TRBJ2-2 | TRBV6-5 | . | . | CASSRQGRNTGELFF | TGTGCCAGCAGTCGCCAGGGGCGGAACACCGGGGAGCTGTTTTTT
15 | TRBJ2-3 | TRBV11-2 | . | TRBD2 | CASSFPGLSTDTQYF | TGTGCCAGCAGCTTTCCGGGACTAAGCACAGATACGCAGTATTTT
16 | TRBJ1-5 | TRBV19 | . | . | CASSARSDTSNQPQHF | TGTGCCAGTAGTGCGCGGTCGGACACGAGCAATCAGCCCCAGCATTTT
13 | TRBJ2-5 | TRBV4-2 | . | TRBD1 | CASGGDRQETQYF | TGTGCCAGCGGCGGGGACAGGCAAGAGACCCAGTACTTC
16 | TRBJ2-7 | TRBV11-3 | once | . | CASSLIWDFGDDEQYF | TGTGCCAGCAGCTTAATTTGGGACTTTGGGGATGACGAGCAGTACTTC
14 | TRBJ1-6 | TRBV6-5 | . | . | CASRRSSYNSPLHF | TGTGCCAGCAGGAGAAGCTCCTATAATTCACCCCTCCACTTT
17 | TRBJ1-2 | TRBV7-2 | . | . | CASSLGLRALGDYGYTF | TGTGCCAGCAGCCTAGGGCTCCGGGCTCTAGGGGACTATGGCTACACCTTC
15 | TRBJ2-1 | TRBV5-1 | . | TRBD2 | CASSLAIAGGGEQFF | TGCGCCAGCAGCTTGGCGATAGCGGGAGGGGGGGAGCAGTTCTTC
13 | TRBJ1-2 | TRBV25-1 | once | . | CASSETFSGGYTF | TGTGCCAGCAGTGAAACCTTCTCGGGTGGCTACACCTTC
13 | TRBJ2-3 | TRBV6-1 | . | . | CASSSYRTDTQYF | TGTGCCAGCAGTTCCTACCGCACAGATACGCAGTATTTT
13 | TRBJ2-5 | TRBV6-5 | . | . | CASRNFAQETQYF | TGTGCCAGCAGGAACTTTGCCCAAGAGACCCAGTACTTC
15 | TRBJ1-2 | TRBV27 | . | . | CASSLYSRANYGYTF | TGTGCCAGCAGTTTATATTCCAGGGCTAACTATGGCTACACCTTC
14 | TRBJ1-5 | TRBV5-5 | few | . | CARSLGRGGNPQHF | TGTGCCAGAAGCTTGGGGAGGGGAGGAAATCCCCAGCATTTT
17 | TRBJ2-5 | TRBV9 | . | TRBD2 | CASSVGTSSGGRETQYF | TGTGCCAGCAGCGTAGGAACGTCTAGCGGGGGGCGAGAGACCCAGTACTTC
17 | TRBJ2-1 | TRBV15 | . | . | CATSNRWVAENDNEQFF | TGTGCCACCAGCAACCGTTGGGTAGCGGAGAATGACAATGAGCAGTTCTTC
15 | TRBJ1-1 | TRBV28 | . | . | CASSSLSTGNTEAFF | TGTGCCAGCAGTAGTTTATCGACAGGGAACACTGAAGCTTTCTTT